A single sample is the source of the 30 T cell receptor beta chains below, sequenced in a study of blood T cells in healthy people across ages. A second PCR, run for about 7 to 12 cycles, used a sample-barcoded 5' primer plus a J-beta primer mix. TCRdb fed the 5' RACE reads into MiXCR, producing one record per CDR3 protein. The table lists roughly 730,000 distinct CDR3 sequences, more than 50% of them singletons. Material: blood. The receptor set was obtained from a man aged 35 to 55 in good health.

V and J are TRBV12-3 or TRBV12-4 and TRBJ1-2, with D perhaps TRBD1 (5 bases). The V end was cut by 5 bases, the J end by 7 bases, with 14 bases between. CDR3 length: 13 amino acids. CDR3 DNA sequence: TGTGCCAGCAGTCTAGAAGGACACTCTGGCTACACCTTC. This gives the protein CASSLEGHSGYTF.

The chain links TRBV20-1 to TRBJ1-6; perhaps TRBD1 as D (5 bases). Germline values: CDR1 DFQATT, CDR2 SNEGSKA (reference sequence). The CDR3 has 14 residues. The germline V and J ends were trimmed by 3 bases and 10 bases, with 16 bases remaining between them. In nucleotides, the CDR3 is TGCAGTGCTAGGGGGGAAACGGATGGCTCACCCCTCCACTTT. Its translation: CSARGETDGSPLHF.

The V gene is TRBV29-1, the J gene TRBJ1-1; D gene ambiguous. Germline loops: CDR1 SQVTM, CDR2 ANQGSEA. This CDR3 comprises 13 residues. The V gene lost 5 bases and the J gene lost 1 base, with 11 bases spanning the gap. The CDR3 protein is CSVSTRENTEAFF. For the CDR3, the DNA is TGCAGCGTTTCGACGAGGGAGAACACTGAAGCTTTCTTT.

This clonotype came up many times. The chain combines TRBV5-1 with TRBJ1-4; D not resolved. Trimming pared 4 bases from V and 0 bases from J, leaving 10 bases between. From germline, CDR1 is SGHRS and CDR2 YFSETQ. The CDR3 is 15 residues long. Here the CDR3 DNA reads TGCGCCAGCAGCACCTACGGGGCAACTAATGAAAAACTGTTTTTT. It translates to CASSTYGATNEKLFF.

The rearrangement joins TRBV6-2 or TRBV6-3 to TRBJ2-1; D remains unclear. Between the trimmed V and J ends, which lost 6 bases and 3 bases, there was a span of 15 bases. Per germline, CDR1 MNHEY and CDR2 SVGEGT. This CDR3 has 15 amino acids. The CDR3 DNA sequence: TGTGCCAGCAGGGATAGTCCGGCAAGCTACAATGAGCAGTTCTTC. It is translated as CASRDSPASYNEQFF.

This chain links TRBV7-2 with TRBJ2-1; TRBD2 agrees at 10 bases. Germline assignment: CDR1 SGHTA and CDR2 FQGNSA. The CDR3 runs to 15 residues. V gave up 5 bases and J gave up 8 bases; unmatched junction bases: 9. CDR3 nucleotides: TGTGCCAGCAGCGTACGAGCGGGGGGGTCCCATGAGCAGTTCTTC. The encoded protein is CASSVRAGGSHEQFF.

This chain links TRBV25-1 with TRBJ1-6; 7 bases map to TRBD1. V shed 3 bases and J 7 bases; nucleotides not matched to a gene: 9. The CDR3 is made up of 16 amino acids. Germline values: CDR1 MGHDK, CDR2 SYGVNS. CDR3 DNA: TGTGCCAGCAGTGAGGGGGAGGGGGCCGGGAATTCACCCCTCCACTTT. This gives the protein CASSEGEGAGNSPLHF.

A note on this clonotype: A much more abundant neighbour one base away suggests this may be a read error. J is TRBJ2-1 and V is TRBV29-1; D remains unclear. This CDR3 spans 11 amino acids. Germline assignment: CDR1 SQVTM and CDR2 ANQGSEA. The CDR3 DNA is TGCAGCGCTGAAGTGGGCGAAGAGCAGTTCTTC. As protein: CSAEVGEEQFF.

J is TRBJ2-1 and V is TRBV5-1; 12 bases agree with TRBD2. This CDR3 region has 16 residues. Trimming at V came to 0 bases and at J to 13 bases, leaving 11 bases not matched to a gene. CDR1 is SGHRS and CDR2 is YFSETQ in the germline V gene. The DNA for the CDR3 is TGCGCCAGCAGCTTGGGTTCGTCTAGCGGGGGGGCTAAACAGTTCTTC. Residues: CASSLGSSSGGAKQFF.

The gene calls are TRBV5-1 and TRBJ2-7; TRBD2 agrees at 15 bases. Trimming cost V 5 bases and J 5 bases; bases outside gene matches: 11. CDR1 SGHRS and CDR2 YFSETQ come from the germline V gene. This CDR3 has 17 amino acids. Here the CDR3 reads CASRMGLAGGSADEQYF. The CDR3 DNA follows: TGCGCCAGCAGGATGGGACTAGCGGGAGGAAGCGCGGACGAGCAGTACTTC.

Here the CDR3 DNA reads TGCGCCAGCAGCCAAGATAAGGCCAAGAACTATGGCTACACCTTC. Translation: CASSQDKAKNYGYTF. J is TRBJ1-2 and V is TRBV4-1; D call uncertain. Germline V gene sequence: CDR1 MGHRA, CDR2 YSYEKL. The CDR3 extends over 15 amino acids. V was cut by 0 bases and J by 2 bases, with 10 bases left in between.

The V call is TRBV9, the J call TRBJ2-5, with 8 bases matching TRBD2. V dropped 4 bases and J dropped 5; count of bases not matched to a gene: 7. CDR1 is SGDLS and CDR2 is YYNGEE in the germline V gene. This CDR3 is 14 amino acids long. CDR3 loop: CASSQGLAVETQYF. The DNA of the CDR3 is TGTGCCAGCAGCCAAGGACTAGCTGTGGAGACCCAGTACTTC.

V is TRBV6-2 or TRBV6-3 and J is TRBJ2-7; TRBD1 agrees at 8 bases. This CDR3 is built from 13 residues. J lost 0 bases, V lost 9 bases, and 4 bases had no gene match. Germline-derived CDR1 and CDR2 are MNHEY and SVGEGT. The CDR3 is CASETGASYEQYF. CDR3 in DNA: TGTGCCAGTGAGACAGGGGCCTCCTACGAGCAGTACTTC.

This chain joins TRBV3-1 and TRBJ2-3; D is uncertain. CDR1 and CDR2 (germline): LGHDT, YNNKEL (reference sequence). The CDR3 totals 13 residues. Trimming removed 1 base from V and 5 bases from J, with 7 bases in between. DNA of the CDR3: TGTGCCAGCAGCCAAGTCCCGGAAGATACGCAGTATTTT. Protein: CASSQVPEDTQYF.

V and J are TRBV10-2 and TRBJ1-6, with D possibly TRBD1 on 6 matching bases. The CDR3 has 12 amino acids. V shed 5 bases and J shed 8 bases, with 7 bases lying between them. Looked up from germline, CDR1 is WSHSY and CDR2 is SAAADI. This chain's CDR3 is CASSRQDSPLHF. The CDR3 nucleotides are TGCGCCAGCAGTAGACAGGATTCACCCCTCCACTTT.

Regarding this clonotype: This may arise from a read error, as a much more abundant clone is one base away. The chain recombines TRBV4-1 with TRBJ2-1; D gene unclear. V dropped 3 bases and J dropped 9 bases, with 12 bases sitting between them. CDR1 and CDR2 from the germline V gene are MGHRA and YSYEKL. This CDR3 comprises 13 residues. The CDR3 DNA reads TGCGCCAGCAGCCAGCCCTGGGTAAGTGAGCAGTTCTTC. Translation: CASSQPWVSEQFF.

This rearrangement joins TRBV27 to TRBJ2-7, with 8 bases that match TRBD1. CDR3 size: 15 residues. Unmatched junction bases numbered 11, after V lost 6 bases and J lost 4 bases. Looked up from germline, CDR1 is MNHEY and CDR2 is SMNVEV (reference sequence). The CDR3 DNA is TGTGCCAGCAGCTTTTTTAGGACAGGGCCATACGAGCAGTACTTC. Protein: CASSFFRTGPYEQYF.

The chain joins TRBV5-1 to TRBJ2-1, with TRBD1 identical over 8 bases. This CDR3 is built from 15 residues. V trimming: 6 bases; J trimming: 8 bases; junction bases outside the gene matches: 13. Germline V gene sequence: CDR1 SGHRS, CDR2 YFSETQ. The CDR3 nucleotides read TGCGCCAGCAACCTCGGGGACAGGTTATGGGATGAGCAGTTCTTC. Translation gives CASNLGDRLWDEQFF. The full variable domain, rest sourced from reference TRBV5-1 and TRBJ2-1, is KAGVTQTPRYLIKTRGQQVTLSCSPISGHRSVSWYQQTPGQGLQFLFEYFSETQRNKGNFPGRFSGRQFSNSRSEMNVSTLELGDSALYLCASNLGDRLWDEQFFGPGTRLTVL.

The rearrangement joins TRBV15 to TRBJ1-2; 8 positions agree with TRBD1. The CDR3 spans 12 residues. In germline, CDR1 is LNHNV, CDR2 YYDKDF (reference sequence). Trimming cost V 3 bases and J 8 bases; bases outside gene matches: 2. The CDR3 is CATSRDREGYTF. The CDR3 coding sequence is TGTGCCACCAGCAGGGACAGGGAAGGCTACACCTTC.

The V and J genes are TRBV20-1 and TRBJ2-1; 9 positions agree with TRBD2. Germline values: CDR1 DFQATT, CDR2 SNEGSKA (reference sequence). V lost 1 base to trimming and J lost 0 bases; unmatched junction nucleotides: 13. This CDR3 has 19 amino acids. CDR3 residues: CSARVGASGIWSSYNEQFF. The CDR3 nucleotides read TGCAGTGCTAGAGTAGGGGCTAGCGGGATTTGGAGCTCCTACAATGAGCAGTTCTTC.

The V call is TRBV4-2, the J call TRBJ2-1, with D unresolved. This CDR3 is built from 19 residues. Germline CDR1 LGHNA, CDR2 YNFKEQ. The ends were cut back, 1 base at V and 0 bases at J, with 19 bases in the middle. CDR3 coding DNA: TGTGCCAGCAGCCAAGGAAAGGGCAACTTTAAATACTCCTACAATGAGCAGTTCTTC. This codes for CASSQGKGNFKYSYNEQFF.

This sequence joins TRBV12-3 or TRBV12-4 and TRBJ2-1; the D is unclear. CDR3 size: 15 residues. V was trimmed by 7 bases and J by 2 bases, leaving 15 bases between them. The CDR3 DNA is TGTGCCAGCAACGCTTTTGTTGCAACCTACAATGAGCAGTTCTTC. Amino acid sequence: CASNAFVATYNEQFF.

CDR3 in DNA: TGTGCCAGCAGCTTAGGCGGCGGAGAATACAATGAGCAGTTCTTC. Protein: CASSLGGGEYNEQFF. The chain has TRBV7-3 and TRBJ2-1; D uncertain. Germline CDR1 reads SGHTA; CDR2 reads FQGTGA. The V gene lost 2 bases and the J gene lost 4 bases, with 12 bases spanning the gap. The CDR3 length is 15 residues.

There are a few counts of this clonotype. This chain uses TRBV29-1 with TRBJ2-1; TRBD2 aligns across 10 bases. Germline V gene sequence: CDR1 SQVTM, CDR2 ANQGSEA. The CDR3 totals 15 residues. Trimming took 4 bases from V and 9 from J; bases not matched to a gene: 12. This CDR3 is CSVGRPSGSLVEQFF. The CDR3 nucleotides read TGCAGCGTTGGACGTCCTAGCGGGAGTCTCGTTGAGCAGTTCTTC.

V is TRBV7-9 and J is TRBJ2-5; a possible D gene is TRBD2 (6 bases). Germline CDR1 and CDR2: SEHNR and FQNEAQ (reference sequence). This CDR3 is built from 14 residues. With 5 bases removed from V and 3 bases from J, the gap between germline ends came to 13 bases. The DNA of the CDR3 is TGTGCCAGCAGCCCGGGACTGTACGAAGAGACCCAGTACTTC. Encoded protein: CASSPGLYEETQYF. Supplemented by reference TRBV7-9 and TRBJ2-5, the full variable domain reads DTGVSQNPRHKITKRGQNVTFRCDPISEHNRLYWYRQTLGQGPEFLTYFQNEAQLEKSRLLSDRFSAERPKGSFSTLEIQRTEQGDSAMYLCASSPGLYEETQYFGPGTRLLVL.

The V gene is TRBV9, the J gene TRBJ2-7; the D gene is possibly TRBD2 (5 bases). Trimming removed 0 bases at V and 2 bases at J, with 9 bases between. From germline, CDR1 is SGDLS and CDR2 YYNGEE. CDR3 length: 14 residues. This CDR3 reads CASSVELGPYEQYF. For the CDR3, the DNA is TGTGCCAGCAGCGTAGAACTAGGTCCCTACGAGCAGTACTTC.

The chain is built from TRBV12-3 or TRBV12-4 and TRBJ2-4, with TRBD2 matching over 12 bases. V was clipped by 3 bases and J by 3 bases; unmatched bases: 9. The CDR3 sequence is 18 residues long. CDR3 in DNA: TGTGCCAGCAGTTTTATGACTAGCGGGAGACGGGACAAAAACATTCAGTACTTC. It codes for CASSFMTSGRRDKNIQYF.

The chain carries TRBV9 and TRBJ1-5; the D is unclear. The V and J ends lost 1 base and 4 bases respectively, with 15 bases between them. This CDR3 region has 16 residues. Germline V gene lookup returns CDR1 SGDLS and CDR2 YYNGEE. CDR3 residues: CASSVMDVRLNQPQHF. The DNA for the CDR3 is TGTGCCAGCAGCGTAATGGACGTACGACTGAATCAGCCCCAGCATTTT.

Written as DNA, the CDR3 is TGCAGCGTGACCGGGACAGGGGGCACTGAAGCTTTCTTT. This sequence encodes CSVTGTGGTEAFF. The chain joins TRBV29-1 to TRBJ1-1; TRBD1 aligns across 11 bases. The V segment lost 6 bases and the J segment 4 bases; nucleotides outside the gene matches: 4. Germline V gene lookup returns CDR1 SQVTM and CDR2 ANQGSEA. The CDR3 has 13 residues.

The CDR3 DNA follows: TGTGCCAGCAGCCCGTTACAGGGGACCCATTCACCCCTCCACTTT. Protein: CASSPLQGTHSPLHF. J is TRBJ1-6 and V is TRBV9; 7 bases are shared with TRBD1. The CDR3 is 15 amino acids. Germline lookup yields CDR1 SGDLS and CDR2 YYNGEE. The ends lost 4 bases at V and 8 bases at J; junction bases unmatched: 9.